One sample yielded the 13 T cell receptor beta chains listed below, sequenced in a study of T cell responses to AZD1222 COVID-19 vaccine. The protocol was immunoSEQ multiplex PCR, while the TCRdb copy is restricted to in-frame clones and leaves out a portion. Of 95,000 to 130,000 clones listed, around nine tenths were seen once; the top ten hold just over 9.5%. The sequences come from peripheral blood, collected on day 0 of AZD1222 vaccination. The receptors come from an adult in good health.

The chain employs TRBV20-1 and TRBJ2-7; TRBD1 agrees at 11 bases. This CDR3 has 15 amino acids. Germline V gene lookup returns CDR1 DFQATT and CDR2 SNEGSKA (reference sequence). With V trimmed by 3 bases and J by 3 bases, 7 bases remained unmatched. CDR3 sequence reads: CSASASGTGGYEQYF. CDR3 sequence (DNA): TGCAGTGCTAGTGCCTCCGGGACAGGGGGCTACGAGCAGTACTTC.

The chain recombines TRBV10-3 with TRBJ1-1; 7 bases fit TRBD1. The CDR3 is 14 residues long. Germline V CDR1 and CDR2: ENHRY, SYGVKD. J lost 3 bases, V lost 2 bases, and 3 bases had no gene match. The CDR3 here is CAISEAGGDTEAFF. The CDR3 DNA sequence: TGTGCCATCAGTGAGGCAGGGGGGGACACTGAAGCTTTCTTT.

This chain links TRBV24-1 with TRBJ2-3; 7 bases match TRBD2. Germline values: CDR1 KGHDR, CDR2 SFDVKD. This CDR3 spans 14 amino acids. Unmatched junction bases numbered 5, after V lost 4 bases and J lost 5 bases. The chain's CDR3 is CATSEGRGEDTQYF. CDR3 sequence (DNA): TGTGCCACCAGTGAAGGGAGGGGAGAAGATACGCAGTATTTT.

This chain uses TRBV19 with TRBJ1-4; TRBD1 matches 10 bases. Per germline, CDR1 LNHDA and CDR2 SQIVND (reference sequence). This CDR3 comprises 16 residues. V shed 5 bases, J shed 11 bases, and the junction held 14 bases outside the gene matches. In DNA form, the CDR3 reads TGTGCCAGTAGTGTTGGACAGGGGGTCGCCTCTGATAAACTGTTTTTT. Its protein is CASSVGQGVASDKLFF.

This chain links TRBV6-5 with TRBJ1-2, with TRBD1 as a possible D gene (6 bases). The germline V and J ends were trimmed by 6 bases and 7 bases, with 15 bases remaining between them. The CDR3 is 13 amino acids. Germline V CDR1 and CDR2: MNHEY, SVGAGI. DNA for the CDR3: TGTGCCAGCAGCCCGACAGGACTGCGTGGCTACACCTTC. Translation gives CASSPTGLRGYTF.

This clone was seen a handful of times. The chain employs TRBV19 and TRBJ2-1; the match to TRBD2 covers 7 bases. The length of the CDR3 is 15 residues. V was pared by 3 bases and J by 3 bases, with 5 bases of the junction left unmatched. Germline assignment: CDR1 LNHDA and CDR2 SQIVND (reference sequence). CDR3 sequence: CASSMSREIYNEQFF. The CDR3 nucleotides are TGTGCCAGTAGTATGTCGCGGGAGATCTACAATGAGCAGTTCTTC.

This clone has only a few counts. This chain uses TRBV6-2 or TRBV6-3 with TRBJ1-4; the D gene is possibly TRBD1 (6 bases). Trimming took 8 bases from V and 7 from J, leaving 20 bases between them. Per germline, CDR1 MNHEY and CDR2 SVGEGT. The CDR3 has 15 residues. CDR3 nucleotides: TGTGCCAGCGGTGACTATCCGGGGGCAGGTGAAAAACTGTTTTTT. Translating gives CASGDYPGAGEKLFF.

The chain uses TRBV19 and TRBJ1-2; D may be TRBD1 (6 bases). CDR1 and CDR2 from the germline V gene are LNHDA and SQIVND (reference sequence). CDR3 length: 12 amino acids. Trimming left V 8 bases short and J 8 bases short, with 15 bases between. The CDR3, as DNA: TGTGCCAGTTACGGGGGCGAGGACGGCTACACCTTC. Protein product: CASYGGEDGYTF.

V and J are TRBV4-1 and TRBJ1-2; possible D gene TRBD1, 5 bases. The ends were cut back, 1 base at V and 2 bases at J, with 11 bases in the middle. This CDR3 has 15 residues. Germline V gives CDR1 MGHRA, CDR2 YSYEKL. The CDR3 spells CASSQVEGLNYGYTF. The CDR3 DNA reads as TGCGCCAGCAGCCAAGTAGAGGGGCTGAACTATGGCTACACCTTC.

The chain carries TRBV7-8 and TRBJ2-7, with 8 bases that match TRBD2. The CDR3 is made up of 15 amino acids. The germline V gene encodes CDR1 SGHVS and CDR2 FQNEAQ. Germline trimming cut 3 bases from V and 0 bases from J; bases unmatched to any gene: 4. The CDR3 region has the DNA TGTGCCAGCAGCTTTATAGCGGGGAGCTCCTACGAGCAGTACTTC. This encodes CASSFIAGSSYEQYF.

This CDR3 is CASSERQDYNSPLHF. CDR3 DNA sequence: TGTGCCAGCAGCGAGAGACAGGACTATAATTCACCCCTCCACTTT. The rearrangement links TRBV5-4 to TRBJ1-6, with D possibly TRBD1 on 6 matching bases. Trimming removed 4 bases from V and 3 bases from J, with 11 bases in between. The germline V gene encodes CDR1 SGHNT and CDR2 YYREEE (reference sequence). This CDR3 region has 15 residues.

The chain employs TRBV5-1 and TRBJ2-1; D gene uncertain. Germline V gives CDR1 SGHRS, CDR2 YFSETQ. The CDR3 loop spans 14 amino acids. Trimming cost V 0 bases and J 6 bases, with 10 bases left between them. The CDR3 DNA is TGCGCCAGCAGCTTGGTAACCGTAGTCAATGAGCAGTTCTTC. Protein sequence: CASSLVTVVNEQFF.

This clone has more than one count but fewer than ten. The chain links TRBV6-5 to TRBJ2-1; D remains unclear. The CDR3 is made up of 14 amino acids. V was clipped by 4 bases and J by 4 bases, with 11 bases between them. In germline, CDR1 is MNHEY, CDR2 SVGAGI. The CDR3 here is CASSSAQSYNEQFF. The CDR3 DNA sequence: TGTGCCAGCAGTTCGGCTCAGTCGTACAATGAGCAGTTCTTC.